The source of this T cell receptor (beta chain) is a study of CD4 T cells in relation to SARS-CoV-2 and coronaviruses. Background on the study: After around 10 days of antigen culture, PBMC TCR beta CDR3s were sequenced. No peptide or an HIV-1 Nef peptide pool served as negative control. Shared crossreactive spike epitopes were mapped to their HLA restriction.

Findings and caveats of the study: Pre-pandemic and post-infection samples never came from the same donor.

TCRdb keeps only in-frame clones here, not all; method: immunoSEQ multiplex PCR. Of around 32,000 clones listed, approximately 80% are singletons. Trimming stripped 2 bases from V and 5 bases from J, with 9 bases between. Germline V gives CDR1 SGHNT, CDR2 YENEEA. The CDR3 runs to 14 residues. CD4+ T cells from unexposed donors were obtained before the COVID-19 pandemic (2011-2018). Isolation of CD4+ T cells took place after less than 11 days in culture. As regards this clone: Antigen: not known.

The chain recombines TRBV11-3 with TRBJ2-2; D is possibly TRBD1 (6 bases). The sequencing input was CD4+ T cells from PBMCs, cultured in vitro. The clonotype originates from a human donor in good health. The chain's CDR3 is CASSLNRATGELFF. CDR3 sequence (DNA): TGTGCCAGCAGCTTAAACAGGGCGACCGGGGAGCTGTTTTTT.